This T cell receptor (beta chain) was sequenced for a study of regulatory T cells in long-lasting Graves disease. Construction of the TCR beta libraries employed iRepertoire HTBI primers in conjunction with Arm-PCR of CDR3 regions. MiXCR, run by TCRdb on the multiplex PCR reads, gives a single entry per CDR3 protein. This sample has hundreds of thousands of distinct CDR3 sequences; over 15% occur once, and the top ten carry about 40%. The length of the CDR3 is 14 residues. Germline CDR1 and CDR2: MNHEY and SMNVEV (reference sequence). The ends were cut back, 3 bases at V and 10 bases at J, with 16 bases in the middle. This clonotype has only a few counts. This sample's time point: newly diagnosed GD, antithyroid drugs for less than 3 months. After RNA was extracted from PBMCs, the TCR library was made from it. EDTA tubes were used for drawing approximately 9 milliliters of peripheral blood.

V usage is TRBV27 and J usage is TRBJ2-1, with D perhaps given as TRBD1 or TRBD2 (6 bases each). This specimen was peripheral blood mononuclear cells (PBMCs), taken at new diagnosis, from a patient treated with antithyroid drugs. The receptor comes from a female donor with Graves disease. The CDR3 DNA reads TGTGCCAGCAGTTTTAGTCCCCTGGGGGGCGAGCAGTTCTTC. Protein sequence: CASSFSPLGGEQFF.